These 19 T cell receptor beta chains were sequenced from one sample in a study of read filtering for tumor transcriptome and immune sequencing. Molecular barcoded adaptors covering alpha/delta and beta/gamma chains were used on roughly 400 ng RNA. TCRdb ran MiXCR on the reads and lists one entry per CDR3 protein. Of 35,000 to 40,000 distinct CDR3 sequences in the sample, around 13% were seen once. The sequencing sample was made of a population of CD138-negative cells sorted from bone marrow. The receptor source for this set is a donor aged 40 or older with multiple myeloma.

This clonotype was found a few times. This chain joins TRBV6-2 or TRBV6-3 and TRBJ1-5, with a weak D call TRBD1 (6 bases). V was shortened by 2 bases and J by 5 bases, with 13 bases between the two germline ends. Per germline, CDR1 MNHEY and CDR2 SVGEGT. The CDR3 loop spans 15 amino acids. The CDR3, as DNA: TGTGCCAGCAGTTACCACAGGGTTGGAGATCAGCCCCAGCATTTT. Encoded protein: CASSYHRVGDQPQHF.

The chain links TRBV28 to TRBJ2-5, with D tentatively TRBD2 (5 bases). CDR1 is MDHEN and CDR2 is SYDVKM in the germline V gene. Trimming pared 2 bases from V and 6 bases from J, leaving 19 bases between. This CDR3 comprises 16 residues. The CDR3 region is CASSLGESGRAKTQYF. The CDR3 nucleotides are TGTGCCAGCAGTTTAGGGGAGAGTGGCCGGGCAAAGACCCAGTACTTC.

In regard to this clonotype: This likely reflects a read error, since a far larger clone is one base away. V gene TRBV6-1 combines with J gene TRBJ2-3; D remains ambiguous. The length of the CDR3 is 16 residues. The germline V gene encodes CDR1 MNHNS and CDR2 SASEGT. Trimming shortened V by 10 bases and J by 1 base, and 21 bases separated the two germline ends. The CDR3 loop is CATRGSTKDRTDTQYF. Written as DNA, the CDR3 is TGTGCCACCCGTGGGTCGACAAAGGATCGCACAGATACGCAGTATTTT.

Comments on this clonotype: It is likely a read error: a sequence one base away is far more abundant. The chain recombines TRBV7-8 with TRBJ2-1; the D gene is possibly TRBD1 (6 bases). Germline assignment: CDR1 SGHVS and CDR2 FQNEAQ. The CDR3 consists of 14 residues. CDR3 in amino acids: CTSSLQGFGNEQFF. CDR3 nucleotides: TGTACCAGCAGCCTACAGGGTTTTGGCAATGAGCAGTTCTTC.

This clonotype was counted ten times or more. The chain has TRBV20-1 and TRBJ2-3; no clear D gene. The CDR3 length is 12 residues. Trimming left V 1 base short and J 3 bases short, with 5 bases between. Germline V gives CDR1 DFQATT, CDR2 SNEGSKA (reference sequence). This CDR3 reads CSARAMTDTQYF. DNA for the CDR3: TGCAGTGCTAGAGCTATGACAGATACGCAGTATTTT.

The sample holds many counts of this clonotype. This chain links TRBV12-3 or TRBV12-4 with TRBJ2-4, with 7 bases lining up with TRBD2. The junction had 5 bases not matched to a gene; V was cut back by 7 bases and J by 8 bases. The CDR3 runs to 12 residues. The CDR3 loop is CASIQSGDIQYF. The CDR3 coding sequence is TGTGCCAGCATTCAAAGCGGGGACATTCAGTACTTC.

This clonotype showed up many times. The chain carries TRBV7-8 and TRBJ2-3; D gene unclear. The CDR3 has 11 amino acids. The germline gives CDR1 SGHVS, CDR2 FQNEAQ. The V and J ends lost 1 base and 10 bases respectively, with 6 bases between them. CDR3 DNA: TGTGCCAGCAGCTTAGAGACGTCGCAGTATTTT. Translated: CASSLETSQYF.

This clonotype appeared many times. A much larger clone lies one base from this, so it may be a read error. The rearrangement links TRBV5-1 to TRBJ2-7, with a weak D call TRBD1 (6 bases). CDR3 size: 14 residues. Germline V gene lookup returns CDR1 SGHRS and CDR2 YFSETQ. This CDR3 reads CASSTGTLNYEQHF. The DNA for the CDR3 is TGCGCCAGCAGCACCGGGACACTTAACTACGAGCAGCACTTC. The whole variable domain, remainder taken from reference TRBV5-1 and TRBJ2-7, is KAGVTQTPRYLIKTRGQQVTLSCSPISGHRSVSWYQQTPGQGLQFLFEYFSETQRNKGNFPGRFSGRQFSNSRSEMNVSTLELGDSALYLCASSTGTLNYEQHFGPGTRLTVT.

The chain joins TRBV6-1 to TRBJ2-7; a weak D match, TRBD2 (5 bases). CDR3 length: 14 amino acids. The germline V and J ends were trimmed by 5 bases and 9 bases, with 20 bases remaining between them. Germline V gives CDR1 MNHNS, CDR2 SASEGT. The CDR3 DNA follows: TGTGCCAGCAGTACTCGACGGGGTGGAGACGTGCAGTACTTC. Residues: CASSTRRGGDVQYF.

This clonotype was counted only a few times. This sequence joins TRBV2 and TRBJ1-1; D possibly corresponds to TRBD1 (6 bases). Germline V gene data show CDR1 as SNHLY and CDR2 as FYNNEI. CDR3 length: 14 residues. Trimming pared 4 bases from V and 5 bases from J, leaving 14 bases between. The DNA of the CDR3 is TGTGCCAGCAGTGGGGCTGGGGGACAAACTGAAGCTTTCTTT. Translating it yields CASSGAGGQTEAFF.

This clonotype was observed a few times. At one end the junction does not follow the germline gene, possibly because of a read error. This rearrangement joins TRBV19 to TRBJ1-6; no clear D. This CDR3 region has 15 residues. Germline V lookup: CDR1 LNHDA, CDR2 SQIVND (reference sequence). CDR3: CASSWGEAYNPPLHF. CDR3 nucleotides: TGTGCCAGTAGTTGGGGTGAAGCCTATAATCCACCCCTCCACTTT.

This clonotype was counted at least ten times. The rearrangement links TRBV4-2 to TRBJ2-1, with 9 bases matching TRBD2. V lost 0 bases to trimming and J lost 7 bases; unmatched junction nucleotides: 7. CDR3 length: 16 residues. Germline loops: CDR1 LGHNA, CDR2 YNFKEQ. The CDR3 spells CASSQEVGGGANEQFF. The CDR3 bases are TGTGCCAGCAGCCAAGAGGTGGGCGGGGGGGCAAATGAGCAGTTCTTC.

Many counts were recorded for this clonotype. A much more abundant neighbour one base away suggests this may be a read error. V usage is TRBV28 and J usage is TRBJ2-2; weak D call: TRBD1 (6 bases). From germline, CDR1 is MDHEN and CDR2 SYDVKM. CDR3 size: 15 residues. The CDR3 loop reads CASSTIQGNTGELLF. The CDR3 DNA reads as TGTGCCAGCAGTACAATTCAGGGGAATACCGGGGAGCTGCTTTTT. The whole variable domain, remainder taken from reference TRBV28 and TRBJ2-2, is DVKVTQSSRYLVKRTGEKVFLECVQDMDHENMFWYRQDPGLGLRLIYFSYDVKMKEKGDIPEGYSVSREKKERFSLILESASTNQTSMYLCASSTIQGNTGELLFGEGSRLTVL.

This clonotype was counted ten times or more. V is TRBV11-1 and J is TRBJ2-1; D gene uncertain. The CDR3 is 15 residues long. Trimming took off 1 base at V and 5 bases at J, with 12 bases between the two ends. Germline lookup yields CDR1 SGHAT and CDR2 FQDESV (reference sequence). The CDR3 sequence is CASSLGDVGHNEQFF. CDR3 nucleotides: TGTGCCAGCAGCTTAGGCGACGTAGGACACAATGAGCAGTTCTTC. The full variable domain, its missing parts supplied by reference TRBV11-1 and TRBJ2-1, is EAEVAQSPRYKITEKSQAVAFWCDPISGHATLYWYRQILGQGPELLVQFQDESVVDDSQLPKDRFSAERLKGVDSTLKIQPAELGDSAMYLCASSLGDVGHNEQFFGPGTRLTVL.

The chain joins TRBV3-1 to TRBJ1-1; 9 positions agree with TRBD1. CDR1 and CDR2 from the germline V gene are LGHDT and YNNKEL (reference sequence). This CDR3 is 14 amino acids long. Trimming removed 2 bases from V and 4 bases from J; junction bases left unmatched: 2. As DNA, the CDR3 is TGTGCCAGCAGCCAACCGGGACAGGGCACTGAAGCTTTCTTT. Residues: CASSQPGQGTEAFF.

This clonotype was recorded at least ten times. The chain recombines TRBV24-1 with TRBJ2-3; D assignment may be TRBD1 or TRBD2 (6 bases each). Germline-derived CDR1 and CDR2 are KGHDR and SFDVKD. This CDR3 contains 18 residues. Trimming removed 3 bases at V and 4 bases at J, with 22 bases between. The CDR3 nucleotides are TGTGCCACCAGTGATCCGGTCTGGGGGGCCGCTTCGCCAGATACGCAGTATTTT. Translated: CATSDPVWGAASPDTQYF.

The rearrangement uses TRBV5-1 and TRBJ2-1; possibly TRBD1 or TRBD2 for D (6 bases each). Germline values: CDR1 SGHRS, CDR2 YFSETQ. V was pared by 4 bases and J by 0 bases, with 14 bases between. There are 16 residues in the CDR3. The CDR3 reads CASSGGGKSSYNEQFF. The CDR3 bases are TGCGCCAGCAGCGGGGGCGGGAAAAGCTCCTACAATGAGCAGTTCTTC.

This clonotype appeared many times. The chain combines TRBV12-3 or TRBV12-4 with TRBJ1-5; maybe TRBD1 (5 bases). Between the trimmed V and J ends, which lost 6 bases and 7 bases, there was a span of 10 bases. This CDR3 comprises 12 residues. CDR3 DNA sequence: TGTGCCAGCAGCCTGGGGGACCAGCCCCAGCATTTT. Its translation is CASSLGDQPQHF.

This clonotype was picked up a small number of times. The V call is TRBV27, the J call TRBJ2-7; 10 bases map to TRBD2. The CDR3 length is 15 residues. Germline lookup yields CDR1 MNHEY and CDR2 SMNVEV (reference sequence). Trimming took 6 bases from V and 2 from J; bases not matched to a gene: 7. The CDR3 DNA sequence: TGTGCCAGCAGGGAGCTTCTAGCGGGGGCCTACGAGCAGTACTTC. As protein: CASRELLAGAYEQYF.